This T cell receptor beta chain came from a study of blood T cell repertoires in COVID-19. This table comes from immunoSEQ multiplex PCR, and its TCRdb copy is limited to in-frame clones, with some not included. The sample lists around 180,000 clones; about 86% were seen once. Per the germline V gene, CDR1 is KGHSH and CDR2 is LQKENI. CDR3 length equals 14 residues. V gave up 4 bases and J gave up 1 base; unmatched junction bases: 3. Input material: peripheral blood. This TCR came from a man aged 70-80 years with active or convalescent COVID-19. This chain links TRBV18 with TRBJ2-5; 7 bases agree with TRBD1. The CDR3 DNA is TGTGCCAGCTCACTACAGGGGTCCCAAGAGACCCAGTACTTC. Protein sequence: CASSLQGSQETQYF.